A single sample is the source of the 14 T cell receptor beta chains below, sequenced in a study of T cell responses to AZD1222 COVID-19 vaccine (dated by TCRdb to the early 2020s). The label giving this sample's time point can be read as: baseline before first vaccination. Library method: the immunoSEQ multiplex PCR assay. In its TCRdb copy, this immuneACCESS table keeps in-frame sequences only and misses some clones. Where compared with another copy, unresolved V genes explain less than half of these, and the others have no known cause. A total of more than 140,000 clones appear in this sample, roughly 89% of them only once. The biggest ten clones account for roughly 5% of the sample. The sample consisted of peripheral blood, taken on day 0 of AZD1222 vaccination. The receptors were sampled from an adult in good health.

The chain recombines TRBV5-4 with TRBJ1-2, with D uncertain. Trimming pared 2 bases from V and 0 bases from J, leaving 20 bases between. The CDR3 runs 18 residues. Germline V gene lookup returns CDR1 SGHNT and CDR2 YYREEE (reference sequence). CDR3 protein: CASSFIQARIKPNYGYTF. The CDR3 bases are TGTGCCAGCAGCTTCATTCAGGCGAGAATTAAACCTAACTATGGCTACACCTTC. Supplemented by reference TRBV5-4 and TRBJ1-2, the full variable domain reads ETGVTQSPTHLIKTRGQQVTLRCSSQSGHNTVSWYQQALGQGPQFIFQYYREEENGRGNFPPRFSGLQFPNYSSELNVNALELDDSALYLCASSFIQARIKPNYGYTFGSGTRLTVV.

The V and J genes are TRBV28 and TRBJ1-3; D not certain. Deletions cut 6 bases from V and 0 bases from J, with 12 bases between. The CDR3 length is 15 residues. Germline CDR1 is MDHEN and CDR2 is SYDVKM. CDR3 nucleotides: TGTGCCAGCAGCGCAGACGGAGACTCTGGAAACACCATATATTTT. Amino acids: CASSADGDSGNTIYF.

The rearrangement joins TRBV6-1 to TRBJ1-4; TRBD1 matches at 7 bases. Unmatched junction bases numbered 5, after V lost 2 bases and J lost 5 bases. This CDR3 region has 15 residues. Germline V lookup: CDR1 MNHNS, CDR2 SASEGT. The CDR3 spells CASSERGQENEKLFF. The CDR3 region has the DNA TGTGCCAGCAGTGAAAGGGGGCAGGAGAATGAAAAACTGTTTTTT.

The chain is built from TRBV7-2 and TRBJ2-3, with D possibly TRBD2 on 6 matching bases. This CDR3 is 17 amino acids long. V lost 1 base and J 1 base, leaving 15 bases between the germline ends. Germline V gene sequence: CDR1 SGHTA, CDR2 FQGNSA. As DNA, the CDR3 is TGTGCCAGCAGCTTAGTGGGCAAGGGACTCCGCACAGATACGCAGTATTTT. Translated, it gives CASSLVGKGLRTDTQYF.

This sequence joins TRBV7-2 and TRBJ2-7, with D unclear. The germline CDR1 and CDR2 sequences are SGHTA and FQGNSA. The CDR3 runs 13 residues. Between the trimmed V and J ends, which lost 5 bases and 3 bases, there was a span of 11 bases. The CDR3 nucleotides are TGTGCCAGCAGCCTCCACTTGGGCTACGAGCAGTACTTC. Encoded protein: CASSLHLGYEQYF.

This chain uses TRBV11-3 with TRBJ2-3, with D unresolved. This CDR3 has 12 amino acids. Germline-derived CDR1 and CDR2 are SGHNT and YENEEA. V was trimmed by 0 bases and J by 3 bases, leaving 1 base between them. CDR3 coding DNA: TGTGCCAGCAGCTTAGAAACAGATACGCAGTATTTT. Residues: CASSLETDTQYF.

The chain couples TRBV27 to TRBJ2-1; 7 nucleotides line up with TRBD2. The CDR3 sequence is 15 residues long. J lost 5 bases, V lost 3 bases, and 7 bases had no gene match. CDR1 MNHEY and CDR2 SMNVEV come from the germline V gene (reference sequence). Here the CDR3 reads CASSLGLAVNNEQFF. The CDR3 DNA reads as TGTGCCAGCAGTTTGGGCCTAGCGGTGAACAATGAGCAGTTCTTC.

The chain couples TRBV24-1 to TRBJ1-4; D is possibly TRBD1 (6 bases). This CDR3 is 14 amino acids long. Germline V CDR1 and CDR2: KGHDR, SFDVKD. Deletions cut 6 bases from V and 8 bases from J, with 15 bases between. The CDR3 DNA reads as TGTGCCACCAGTCCGGGGGGGGCACAAGAAAAACTGTTTTTT. This translates into CATSPGGAQEKLFF.

The chain employs TRBV28 and TRBJ1-6, with D unclear. The CDR3 runs to 14 residues. In germline, CDR1 is MDHEN, CDR2 SYDVKM. V was trimmed by 10 bases and J by 13 bases, leaving 23 bases between them. The CDR3 nucleotides are TGTGCCACTCTTCCCACGGGTCCCCCGATCCCCCTCCACTTT. Translating it yields CATLPTGPPIPLHF. Full variable domain (missing parts from reference TRBV28 and TRBJ1-6): DVKVTQSSRYLVKRTGEKVFLECVQDMDHENMFWYRQDPGLGLRLIYFSYDVKMKEKGDIPEGYSVSREKKERFSLILESASTNQTSMYLCATLPTGPPIPLHFGNGTRLTVT.

J is TRBJ1-2 and V is TRBV5-4; 10 bases fit TRBD1. Germline CDR1 SGHNT, CDR2 YYREEE (reference sequence). The CDR3 is 15 residues long. V lost 5 bases and J lost 0; bases outside the gene matches: 4. DNA for the CDR3: TGTGCCAGCAGATTCGGGACAGGGGCTAACTATGGCTACACCTTC. As protein: CASRFGTGANYGYTF.

This clone occurred once. V gene TRBV7-2 combines with J gene TRBJ2-1; 7 bases match TRBD2. Germline CDR1 is SGHTA and CDR2 is FQGNSA. CDR3 length: 15 residues. Trimming removed 0 bases from V and 3 bases from J; junction bases left unmatched: 2. In DNA, the CDR3 is TGTGCCAGCAGCTTAGCGGCTAGCGGCTACAATGAGCAGTTCTTC. Translating it yields CASSLAASGYNEQFF.

This clone was recorded a few times. V and J are TRBV27 and TRBJ2-3, with 7 bases aligning to TRBD2. CDR1 is MNHEY and CDR2 is SMNVEV in the germline V gene (reference sequence). The CDR3 has 15 amino acids. Germline trimming cut 5 bases from V and 4 bases from J; bases unmatched to any gene: 9. The CDR3 sequence is CASSPGGTPPDTQYF. In DNA form, the CDR3 reads TGTGCCAGCAGTCCCGGGGGGACCCCCCCAGATACGCAGTATTTT.

The chain is built from TRBV7-2 and TRBJ2-2; D unclear. This CDR3 comprises 16 residues. Germline V gene sequence: CDR1 SGHTA, CDR2 FQGNSA. V was shortened by 2 bases and J by 0 bases, with 10 bases between the two germline ends. CDR3 amino acids: CASSLFPESNTGELFF. The CDR3 nucleotides read TGTGCCAGCAGCTTATTCCCAGAATCGAACACCGGGGAGCTGTTTTTT.

The chain combines TRBV6-2 or TRBV6-3 with TRBJ2-1; TRBD2 matches at 8 bases. The V and J ends lost 5 bases and 9 bases, in that order; junction bases with no gene match: 15. From germline, CDR1 is MNHEY and CDR2 SVGEGT. The CDR3 is made up of 16 amino acids. The CDR3 coding sequence is TGTGCCAGCAGTACGGGCGCCGAGCGGGAGAGGGGTGAGCAGTTCTTC. Amino acids: CASSTGAERERGEQFF.